One sample yielded the 3 T cell receptor beta chains listed below, sequenced in a study of T cell responses to AZD1222 COVID-19 vaccine. The protocol was immunoSEQ multiplex PCR, while the TCRdb copy is restricted to in-frame clones and leaves out a portion. The sample comprises around 120,000 clones, 80% to 90% of which are singletons, and approximately 1.2% rests with the top ten. Specimen: peripheral blood, collected on day 0 of AZD1222 vaccination. The receptors were sampled from an adult in good health.

CDR3 bases: TGTGCCAGCAGCAACCGGGACAGCAATCAGCCCCAGCATTTT. It translates to CASSNRDSNQPQHF. The chain recombines TRBV6-5 with TRBJ1-5; perhaps TRBD1 as D (5 bases). The V end lost 6 bases, the J end lost 1 base, and 10 bases lay between the germline ends. The CDR3 runs to 14 residues. CDR1 and CDR2 (germline): MNHEY, SVGAGI.

This sequence joins TRBV10-3 and TRBJ2-7; D is unclear. CDR3 length: 12 residues. The V and J ends lost 6 bases and 1 base respectively, with 7 bases between them. Per germline, CDR1 ENHRY and CDR2 SYGVKD. In nucleotides, the CDR3 is TGTGCCATCAGCCCCGGGTCCTACGAGCAGTACTTC. As protein: CAISPGSYEQYF.

V and J are TRBV6-4 and TRBJ1-1; 7 bases line up with TRBD1. The CDR3 consists of 13 residues. The ends lost 6 bases at V and 7 bases at J; junction bases unmatched: 8. Germline CDR1 and CDR2: MRHNA and SNTAGT. Here the CDR3 DNA reads TGTGCCAGCAGAGCCTCAGGGGGGGGTGAAGCTTTCTTT. Amino acid sequence: CASRASGGGEAFF.